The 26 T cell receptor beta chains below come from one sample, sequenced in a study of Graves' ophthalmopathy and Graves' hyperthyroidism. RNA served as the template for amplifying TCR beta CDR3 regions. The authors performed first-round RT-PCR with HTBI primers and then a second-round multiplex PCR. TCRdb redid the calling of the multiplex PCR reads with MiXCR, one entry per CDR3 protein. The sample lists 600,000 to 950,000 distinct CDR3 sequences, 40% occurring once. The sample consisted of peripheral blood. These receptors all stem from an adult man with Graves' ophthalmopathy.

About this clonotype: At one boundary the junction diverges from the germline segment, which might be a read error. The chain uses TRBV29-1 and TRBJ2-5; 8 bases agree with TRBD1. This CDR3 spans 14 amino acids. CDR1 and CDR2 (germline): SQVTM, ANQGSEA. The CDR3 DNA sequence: TGCAGCCTTGGCAGACAGGGGCTGGCGAGTGAGCAGCACTTC. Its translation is CSLGRQGLASEQHF. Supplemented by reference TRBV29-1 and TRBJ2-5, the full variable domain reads SAVISQKPSRDICQRGTSLTIQCQVDSQVTMMFWYRQQPGQSLTLIATANQGSEATYESGFVIDKFPISRPNLTFSTLTVSNMSPEDSSIYLCSLGRQGLASEQHFGPGTRLLVL.

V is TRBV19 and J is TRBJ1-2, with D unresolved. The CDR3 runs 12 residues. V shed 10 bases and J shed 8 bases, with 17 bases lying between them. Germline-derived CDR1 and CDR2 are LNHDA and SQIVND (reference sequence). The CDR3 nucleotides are TGTGCCACCACCCGGAACCCGGCAGGCTACACCTTC. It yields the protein CATTRNPAGYTF.

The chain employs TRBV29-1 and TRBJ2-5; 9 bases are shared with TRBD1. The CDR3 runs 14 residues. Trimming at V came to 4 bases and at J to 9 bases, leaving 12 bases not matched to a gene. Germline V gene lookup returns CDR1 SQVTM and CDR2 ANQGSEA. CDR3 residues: CSVAVTGGNQPQYF. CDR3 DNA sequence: TGCAGCGTTGCTGTGACAGGGGGAAATCAGCCCCAGTACTTC.

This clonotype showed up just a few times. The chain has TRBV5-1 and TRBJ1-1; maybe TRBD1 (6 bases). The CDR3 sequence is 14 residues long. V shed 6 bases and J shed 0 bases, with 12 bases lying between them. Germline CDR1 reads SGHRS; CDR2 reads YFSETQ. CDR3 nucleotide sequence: TGCGCCAGCACTGCGGACAGCTTGAACACTGAAGCTTTCTTT. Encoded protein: CASTADSLNTEAFF.

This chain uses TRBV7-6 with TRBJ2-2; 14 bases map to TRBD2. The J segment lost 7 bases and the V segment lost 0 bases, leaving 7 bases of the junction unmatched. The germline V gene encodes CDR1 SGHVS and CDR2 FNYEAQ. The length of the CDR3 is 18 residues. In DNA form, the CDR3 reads TGTGCCAGCAGCTTAGCTTTGGGACTAGCGGGAGTATACGGGGAGCTGTTTTTT. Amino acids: CASSLALGLAGVYGELFF.

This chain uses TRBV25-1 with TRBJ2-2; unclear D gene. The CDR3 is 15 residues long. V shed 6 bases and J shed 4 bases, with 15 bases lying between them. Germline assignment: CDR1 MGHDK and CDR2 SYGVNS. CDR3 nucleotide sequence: TGTGCCAGCAGCTTCGGTGGGTCCCCCACCGGGGAGCTGTTTTTT. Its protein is CASSFGGSPTGELFF.

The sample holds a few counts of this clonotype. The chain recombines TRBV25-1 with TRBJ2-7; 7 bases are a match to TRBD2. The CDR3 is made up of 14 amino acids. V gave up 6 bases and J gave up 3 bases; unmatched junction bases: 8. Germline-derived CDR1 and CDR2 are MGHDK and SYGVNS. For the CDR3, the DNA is TGTGCCAGCAGCTCCCGGGACTACTTCTACGAGCAGTACTTC. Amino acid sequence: CASSSRDYFYEQYF.

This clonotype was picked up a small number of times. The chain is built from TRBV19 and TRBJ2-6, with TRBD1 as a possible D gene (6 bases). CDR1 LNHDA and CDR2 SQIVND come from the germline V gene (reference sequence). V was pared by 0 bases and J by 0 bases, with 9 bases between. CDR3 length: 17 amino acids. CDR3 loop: CASSIEARGSGANVLTF. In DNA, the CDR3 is TGTGCCAGTAGTATAGAAGCCAGGGGCTCTGGGGCCAACGTCCTGACTTTC.

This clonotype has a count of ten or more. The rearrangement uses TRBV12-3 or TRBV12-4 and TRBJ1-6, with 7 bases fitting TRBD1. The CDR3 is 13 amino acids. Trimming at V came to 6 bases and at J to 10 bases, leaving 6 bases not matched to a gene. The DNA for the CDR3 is TGTGCCAGCAGGAGACAGGGCTTCTCACCCCTCCACTTT. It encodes CASRRQGFSPLHF.

CDR3 protein: CASGSFQGGQTQYF. The CDR3 DNA reads as TGTGCCAGCGGTAGTTTTCAGGGGGGCCAGACCCAGTACTTC. The rearrangement uses TRBV28 and TRBJ2-5; maybe TRBD1 (7 bases). Germline CDR1 is MDHEN and CDR2 is SYDVKM. The V gene lost 8 bases and the J gene lost 6 bases, with 19 bases spanning the gap. The CDR3 has 14 residues.

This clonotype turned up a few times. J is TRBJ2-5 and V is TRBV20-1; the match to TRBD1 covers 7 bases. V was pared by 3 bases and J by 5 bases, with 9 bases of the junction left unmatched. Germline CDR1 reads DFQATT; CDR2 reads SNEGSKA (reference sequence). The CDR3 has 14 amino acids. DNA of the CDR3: TGCAGTGCTAGGGTCAGGGGGTCCCCGGAGACCCAGTACTTC. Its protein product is CSARVRGSPETQYF.

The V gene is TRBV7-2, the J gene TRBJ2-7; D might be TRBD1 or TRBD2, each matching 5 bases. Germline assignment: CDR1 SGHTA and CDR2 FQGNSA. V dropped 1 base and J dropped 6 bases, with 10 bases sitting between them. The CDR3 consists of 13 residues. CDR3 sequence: CASSLVGVREQYF. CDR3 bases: TGTGCCAGCAGCTTAGTGGGGGTTCGCGAGCAGTACTTC.

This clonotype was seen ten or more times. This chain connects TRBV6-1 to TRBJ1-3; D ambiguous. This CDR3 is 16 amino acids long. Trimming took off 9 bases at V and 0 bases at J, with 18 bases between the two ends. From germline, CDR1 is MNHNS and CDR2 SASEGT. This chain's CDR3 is CASHPLIGISGNTIYF. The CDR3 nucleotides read TGTGCCAGTCACCCTCTGATCGGGATCTCTGGAAACACCATATATTTT.

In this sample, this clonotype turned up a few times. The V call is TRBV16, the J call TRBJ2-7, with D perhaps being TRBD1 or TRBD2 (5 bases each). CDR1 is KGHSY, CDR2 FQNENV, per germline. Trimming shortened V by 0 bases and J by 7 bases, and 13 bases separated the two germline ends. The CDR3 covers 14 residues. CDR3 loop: CASSQSGGVKEQYF. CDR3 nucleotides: TGTGCCAGCAGCCAATCTGGGGGTGTAAAGGAGCAGTACTTC.

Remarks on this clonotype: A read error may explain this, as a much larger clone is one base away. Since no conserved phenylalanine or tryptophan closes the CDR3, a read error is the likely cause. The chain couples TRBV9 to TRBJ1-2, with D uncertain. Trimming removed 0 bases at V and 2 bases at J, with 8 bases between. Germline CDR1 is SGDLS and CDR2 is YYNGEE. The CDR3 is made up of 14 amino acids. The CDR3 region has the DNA TGTGCCAGCAGCGTAGGGGCTGGAAACTATGGCTACACCCTC. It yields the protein CASSVGAGNYGYTL.

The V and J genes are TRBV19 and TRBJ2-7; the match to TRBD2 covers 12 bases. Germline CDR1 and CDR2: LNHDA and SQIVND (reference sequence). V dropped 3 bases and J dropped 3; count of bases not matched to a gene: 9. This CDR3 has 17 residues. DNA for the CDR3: TGTGCCAGTAGTATTTATGGGACTAGCGGGCTCAACTACGAGCAGTACTTC. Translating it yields CASSIYGTSGLNYEQYF.

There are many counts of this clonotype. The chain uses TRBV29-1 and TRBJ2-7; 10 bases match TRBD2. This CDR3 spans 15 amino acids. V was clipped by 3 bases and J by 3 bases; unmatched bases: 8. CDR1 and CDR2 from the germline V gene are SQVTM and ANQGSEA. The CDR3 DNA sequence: TGCAGCGTTGAGGCTAGCGGGAGTCCTGTCTACGAGCAGTACTTC. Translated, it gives CSVEASGSPVYEQYF.

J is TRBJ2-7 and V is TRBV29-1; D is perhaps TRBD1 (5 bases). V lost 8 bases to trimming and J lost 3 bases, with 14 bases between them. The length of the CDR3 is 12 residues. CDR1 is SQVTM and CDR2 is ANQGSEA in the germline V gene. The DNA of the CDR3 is TGCAGCAGCTTAGGGGCAGGCTACGAGCAGTACTTC. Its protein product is CSSLGAGYEQYF.

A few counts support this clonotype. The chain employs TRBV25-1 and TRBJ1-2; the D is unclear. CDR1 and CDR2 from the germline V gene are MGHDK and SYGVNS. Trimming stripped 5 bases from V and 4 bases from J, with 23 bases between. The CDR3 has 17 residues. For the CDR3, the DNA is TGTGCCAGCAGTCCCACGTTCTTTCGGACGGTCGTCTATGGCTACACCTTC. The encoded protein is CASSPTFFRTVVYGYTF.

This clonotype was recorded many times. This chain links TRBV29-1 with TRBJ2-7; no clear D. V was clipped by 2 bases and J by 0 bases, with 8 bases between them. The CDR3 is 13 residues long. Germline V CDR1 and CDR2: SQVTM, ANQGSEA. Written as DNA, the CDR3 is TGCAGCGTTGAATGGAGTAGCTCCTACGAGCAGTACTTC. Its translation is CSVEWSSSYEQYF.

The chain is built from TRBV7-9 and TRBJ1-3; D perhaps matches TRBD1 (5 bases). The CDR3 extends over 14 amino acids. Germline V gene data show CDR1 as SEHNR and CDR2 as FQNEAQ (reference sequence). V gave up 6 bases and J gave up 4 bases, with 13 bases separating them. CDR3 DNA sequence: TGTGCCAGCAGTTACCAGGGTTACGGAAACACCATATATTTT. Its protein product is CASSYQGYGNTIYF.

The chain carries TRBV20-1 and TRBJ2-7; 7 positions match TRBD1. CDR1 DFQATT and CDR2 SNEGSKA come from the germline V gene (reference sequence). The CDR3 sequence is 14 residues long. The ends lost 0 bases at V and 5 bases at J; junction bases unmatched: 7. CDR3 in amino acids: CSARDDDRVDEQYF. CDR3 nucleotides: TGCAGTGCTAGAGATGATGACAGGGTAGACGAGCAGTACTTC.

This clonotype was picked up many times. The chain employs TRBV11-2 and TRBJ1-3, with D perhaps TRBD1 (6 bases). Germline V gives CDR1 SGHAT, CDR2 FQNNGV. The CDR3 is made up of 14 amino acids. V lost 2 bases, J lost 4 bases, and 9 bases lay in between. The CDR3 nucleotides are TGTGCCAGCAGCTTATATGGGACAGGAAACACCATATATTTT. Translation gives CASSLYGTGNTIYF. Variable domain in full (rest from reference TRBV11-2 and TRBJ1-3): EAGVAQSPRYKIIEKRQSVAFWCNPISGHATLYWYQQILGQGPKLLIQFQNNGVVDDSQLPKDRFSAERLKGVDSTLKIQPAKLEDSAVYLCASSLYGTGNTIYFGEGSWLTVV.

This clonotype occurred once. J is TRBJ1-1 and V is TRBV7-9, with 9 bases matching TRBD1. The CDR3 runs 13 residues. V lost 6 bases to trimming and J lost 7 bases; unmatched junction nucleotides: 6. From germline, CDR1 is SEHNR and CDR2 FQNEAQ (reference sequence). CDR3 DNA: TGTGCCAGCAGTGACACAGGGGGCTATGAAGCTTTCTTT. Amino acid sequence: CASSDTGGYEAFF.

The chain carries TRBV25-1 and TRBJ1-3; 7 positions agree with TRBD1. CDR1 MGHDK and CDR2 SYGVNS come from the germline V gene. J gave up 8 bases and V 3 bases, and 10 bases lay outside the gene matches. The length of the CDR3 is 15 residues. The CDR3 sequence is CASSEGTAYGYTIYF. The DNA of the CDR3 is TGTGCCAGCAGTGAGGGGACAGCGTATGGCTACACCATATATTTT. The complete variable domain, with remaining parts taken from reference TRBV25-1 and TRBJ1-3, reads EADIYQTPRYLVIGTGKKITLECSQTMGHDKMYWYQQDPGMELHLIHYSYGVNSTEKGDLSSESTVSRIRTEHFPLTLESARPSHTSQYLCASSEGTAYGYTIYFGEGSWLTVV.

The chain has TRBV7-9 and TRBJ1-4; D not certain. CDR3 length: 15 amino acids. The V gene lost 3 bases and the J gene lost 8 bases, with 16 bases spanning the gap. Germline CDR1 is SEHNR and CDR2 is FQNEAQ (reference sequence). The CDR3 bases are TGTGCCAGCAGCTTGGAGTCAGGTCGAGGCGAAAAACTGTTTTTT. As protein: CASSLESGRGEKLFF. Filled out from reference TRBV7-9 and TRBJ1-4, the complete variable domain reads DTGVSQNPRHKITKRGQNVTFRCDPISEHNRLYWYRQTLGQGPEFLTYFQNEAQLEKSRLLSDRFSAERPKGSFSTLEIQRTEQGDSAMYLCASSLESGRGEKLFFGSGTQLSVL.